Listed here are 29 T cell receptor beta chains from one sample, sequenced in a study of cytotoxic CD8 clonotypes in ibrutinib-treated CLL. Assay used: immunoSEQ multiplex PCR; TCRdb lists only in-frame clones, some missing. The sample has approximately 100,000 clones; about 58% are singletons. The specimen comprised PBMCs, sampled after 24 months of ibrutinib treatment. The receptors here all came from a human donor with chronic lymphocytic leukemia.

Only a few counts were recorded for this clone. This same CDR3 is encoded by further DNA sequences in the sample. The genes are TRBV29-1 and TRBJ1-1, with unresolved D. Germline CDR1 and CDR2: SQVTM and ANQGSEA. Trimming took off 2 bases at V and 0 bases at J, with 7 bases between the two ends. This CDR3 spans 13 amino acids. CDR3 nucleotides: TGCAGCGTTGAACGCGGGCTGAACACTGAAGCTTTCTTT. Translating gives CSVERGLNTEAFF.

This sequence joins TRBV6-5 and TRBJ1-3; D is ambiguous. The CDR3 spans 15 residues. Germline CDR1 MNHEY, CDR2 SVGAGI. V was cut by 6 bases and J by 0 bases, with 12 bases left in between. CDR3 DNA sequence: TGTGCCAGCAGACCCGGAAAGTTCTCTGGAAACACCATATATTTT. Amino acid sequence: CASRPGKFSGNTIYF.

The CDR3 region has the DNA TGTGCTAGTGGTTTGGTACGGAGCGGGGGGGCTAATGAGCAGTTCTTC. This gives the protein CASGLVRSGGANEQFF. The chain has TRBV12-5 and TRBJ2-1; 10 bases are shared with TRBD2. Germline assignment: CDR1 LGHNT and CDR2 FRNRAP. The trim removed 0 bases at V and 7 bases at J, leaving 6 bases unmatched. The CDR3 spans 16 residues.

The genes are TRBV5-6 and TRBJ2-3; TRBD2 matches at 9 bases. V lost 0 bases and J lost 2; bases outside the gene matches: 4. Germline CDR1 SGHDT, CDR2 YYEEEE. This CDR3 is built from 16 residues. The CDR3 DNA reads as TGTGCCAGCAGCTTGGTCGCTAGCGGGGTCACAGATACGCAGTATTTT. Amino acids: CASSLVASGVTDTQYF. Supplemented by reference TRBV5-6 and TRBJ2-3, the full variable domain reads DAGVTQSPTHLIKTRGQQVTLRCSPKSGHDTVSWYQQALGQGPQFIFQYYEEEERQRGNFPDRFSGHQFPNYSSELNVNALLLGDSALYLCASSLVASGVTDTQYFGPGTRLTVL.

This rearrangement joins TRBV28 to TRBJ2-2; no firm D call. The germline V and J ends were trimmed by 5 bases and 9 bases, with 16 bases remaining between them. Per germline, CDR1 MDHEN and CDR2 SYDVKM. This CDR3 comprises 14 residues. DNA for the CDR3: TGTGCCAGCAGTCCCCTTCTCTTATTCCGGGAGCTGTTTTTT. Protein sequence: CASSPLLLFRELFF.

The CDR3 bases are TGCGCCAGCAGCTTGACCACAACTAGCGGGGGGGCCAATGAGCAGTTCTTC. This encodes CASSLTTTSGGANEQFF. The V and J genes are TRBV5-1 and TRBJ2-1; 13 bases match TRBD2. Losses at the gene ends were 1 base for V and 6 bases for J; bases not matched to a gene: 7. The CDR3 contains 17 residues. CDR1 and CDR2 (germline): SGHRS, YFSETQ.

A few counts support this clone. J is TRBJ2-1 and V is TRBV5-6; tentatively, D is TRBD1 (5 bases). CDR1 is SGHDT and CDR2 is YYEEEE in the germline V gene. CDR3 length: 15 amino acids. With 4 bases removed from V and 2 bases from J, the gap between germline ends came to 13 bases. The CDR3 nucleotides are TGTGCCAGCAGCCTAGACAGTTTCGCCTACAATGAGCAGTTCTTC. Amino acid sequence: CASSLDSFAYNEQFF. Full variable domain (rest looked up from reference TRBV5-6 and TRBJ2-1): DAGVTQSPTHLIKTRGQQVTLRCSPKSGHDTVSWYQQALGQGPQFIFQYYEEEERQRGNFPDRFSGHQFPNYSSELNVNALLLGDSALYLCASSLDSFAYNEQFFGPGTRLTVL.

The J gene is TRBJ2-3, the V gene TRBV30; 9 nucleotides match TRBD2. Unmatched junction bases numbered 5, after V lost 4 bases and J lost 3 bases. CDR3 size: 14 residues. The germline V gene has CDR1 GTSNPN and CDR2 SVGIG (reference sequence). CDR3 region: CAWTGLAKTDTQYF. DNA for the CDR3: TGTGCCTGGACCGGACTAGCGAAGACAGATACGCAGTATTTT.

This clone was recorded a few times. This chain joins TRBV30 and TRBJ2-7; 7 bases are a match to TRBD1. The germline CDR1 and CDR2 sequences are GTSNPN and SVGIG (reference sequence). The CDR3 has 15 residues. V was pared by 2 bases and J by 5 bases, with 12 bases of the junction left unmatched. Written as DNA, the CDR3 is TGTGCCTGGAGTCCACGCGACAGGGACGGGAACGAGCAGTACTTC. Amino acids: CAWSPRDRDGNEQYF.

The rearrangement joins TRBV30 to TRBJ1-2; tentatively, D is TRBD1 (5 bases). The CDR3 is 13 residues long. Germline CDR1 is GTSNPN and CDR2 is SVGIG (reference sequence). V was clipped by 5 bases and J by 0 bases, with 10 bases between them. The CDR3 reads CAWDRSSNYGYTF. In DNA, the CDR3 is TGTGCCTGGGACAGATCCTCTAACTATGGCTACACCTTC.

This sequence joins TRBV5-1 and TRBJ2-1; D unclear. There are 13 residues in the CDR3. Trimming took 0 bases from V and 9 from J, leaving 10 bases between them. Germline CDR1 SGHRS, CDR2 YFSETQ. The CDR3 loop reads CASSLAAVSEQFF. The CDR3 nucleotides are TGCGCCAGCAGCTTGGCCGCGGTTAGTGAGCAGTTCTTC.

This clone was observed a few times. The chain couples TRBV27 to TRBJ1-5; D is perhaps TRBD1 (5 bases). CDR3 length: 16 amino acids. The ends were cut back, 2 bases at V and 2 bases at J, with 13 bases in the middle. Per the germline V gene, CDR1 is MNHEY and CDR2 is SMNVEV (reference sequence). CDR3 sequence reads: CASSLGGTYGNQPQHF. CDR3 DNA sequence: TGTGCCAGCAGTTTAGGGGGGACCTACGGCAATCAGCCCCAGCATTTT.

This clone has a handful of counts. This rearrangement joins TRBV28 to TRBJ1-2, with a tentative D call TRBD1 (6 bases). Trimming removed 8 bases from V and 8 bases from J, with 21 bases in between. CDR3 size: 14 residues. Germline V gives CDR1 MDHEN, CDR2 SYDVKM. CDR3 sequence: CASQPGQMTYGYTF. CDR3 nucleotides: TGTGCCAGCCAGCCGGGACAAATGACGTACGGCTACACCTTC.

V is TRBV4-2 and J is TRBJ2-6, with D tentatively TRBD2 (6 bases). The CDR3 is 17 amino acids. Trimming removed 2 bases at V and 4 bases at J, with 15 bases between. Germline V lookup: CDR1 LGHNA, CDR2 YNFKEQ. DNA for the CDR3: TGTGCCAGCAGCCAACAAACCGAGCGGGTGGGGGCCAACGTCCTGACTTTC. The encoded protein is CASSQQTERVGANVLTF.

The chain carries TRBV5-6 and TRBJ2-7, with TRBD2 matching 9 bases. The CDR3 has 16 amino acids. Germline values: CDR1 SGHDT, CDR2 YYEEEE. The trim removed 0 bases at V and 0 bases at J, leaving 4 bases unmatched. The CDR3 bases are TGTGCCAGCAGCTTGGCCCTAGCGGGGATCTCCTACGAGCAGTACTTC. It encodes CASSLALAGISYEQYF.

This clone showed up just a few times. The chain has TRBV1 and TRBJ2-2; the table gives TRBD2 as D, unverified against the DNA. TRBV1 is a documented pseudogene. The CDR3 runs to 16 residues. The CDR3 DNA reads TGCACCAGCAGCCAAGCTCTAGAGCCCAACACCGGGGAGCTGTTTTTT. This gives the protein CTSSQALEPNTGELFF.

The CDR3 here is CASSPGGTGLPAGTEAFF. The CDR3 DNA sequence: TGTGCCAGTAGCCCCGGCGGGACAGGCCTGCCCGCGGGCACTGAAGCTTTCTTT. The chain recombines TRBV19 with TRBJ1-1; 8 bases are a match to TRBD1. V was pared by 6 bases and J by 4 bases, with 19 bases of the junction left unmatched. Germline V CDR1 and CDR2: LNHDA, SQIVND (reference sequence). This CDR3 region has 18 residues. Looking up the rest from reference TRBV19 and TRBJ1-1 gives the full variable domain: DGGITQSPKYLFRKEGQNVTLSCEQNLNHDAMYWYRQDPGQGLRLIYYSQIVNDFQKGDIAEGYSVSREKKESFPLTVTSAQKNPTAFYLCASSPGGTGLPAGTEAFFGQGTRLTVV.

The chain joins TRBV19 to TRBJ1-5, with D maybe TRBD1 (5 bases). V was shortened by 4 bases and J by 1 base, with 11 bases between the two germline ends. The CDR3 runs 15 residues. Germline CDR1 is LNHDA and CDR2 is SQIVND (reference sequence). The CDR3 DNA reads as TGTGCCAGTAGTAATGGGGGGGGAAGCAATCAGCCCCAGCATTTT. Translation: CASSNGGGSNQPQHF.

The genes are TRBV7-3 and TRBJ2-1; no clear D. This CDR3 contains 14 residues. The germline CDR1 and CDR2 sequences are SGHTA and FQGTGA. Trimming pared 1 base from V and 4 bases from J, leaving 8 bases between. This CDR3 is CASSLSRDYNEQFF. The CDR3 DNA follows: TGTGCCAGCAGCTTAAGCAGAGATTACAATGAGCAGTTCTTC.

Turning to this clone: A much bigger clone sits one base away, suggesting this may be a read error. V gene TRBV11-3 combines with J gene TRBJ1-5; D remains unclear. V lost 0 bases to trimming and J lost 5 bases, with 5 bases between them. Germline lookup yields CDR1 SGHNT and CDR2 YENEEA. This CDR3 is built from 13 residues. CDR3 DNA sequence: TGTGCCAGCAGCTTAGAGGCGCATCAGCCCCAGCATTTT. It is translated as CASSLEAHQPQHF. Filled out from reference TRBV11-3 and TRBJ1-5, the complete variable domain reads EAGVVQSPRYKIIEKKQPVAFWCNPISGHNTLYWYLQNLGQGPELLIRYENEEAVDDSQLPKDRFSAERLKGVDSTLKIQPAELGDSAVYLCASSLEAHQPQHFGDGTRLSIL.

V is TRBV6-6 and J is TRBJ1-5; 7 bases are a match to TRBD1. V shed 6 bases, J shed 5 bases, and the junction held 4 bases outside the gene matches. From germline, CDR1 is MNHNY and CDR2 SVGAGI (reference sequence). The CDR3 consists of 13 residues. CDR3 nucleotide sequence: TGTGCCAGCAGACGGCAGGGGGATCAGCCCCAGCATTTT. Its translation is CASRRQGDQPQHF.

The chain recombines TRBV4-2 with TRBJ2-5; D could derive from TRBD1 or TRBD2 (5 bases each). The CDR3 is 14 residues long. Looked up from germline, CDR1 is LGHNA and CDR2 is YNFKEQ. The V end lost 5 bases, the J end lost 4 bases, and 14 bases lay between the germline ends. The CDR3 region has the DNA TGTGCCAGCAGCTTGGAAGGGACCGGAGAGACCCAGTACTTC. It codes for CASSLEGTGETQYF.

The chain joins TRBV5-1 to TRBJ2-3; no clear D. V lost 0 bases, J lost 3 bases, and 14 bases lay in between. This CDR3 is built from 16 residues. Germline V gene lookup returns CDR1 SGHRS and CDR2 YFSETQ. CDR3 in DNA: TGCGCCAGCAGCTTGGTCGGCGTAGCAGGAACAGATACGCAGTATTTT. It codes for CASSLVGVAGTDTQYF.

The chain recombines TRBV7-8 with TRBJ1-5, with D maybe TRBD1 (5 bases). Trimming removed 2 bases from V and 0 bases from J, with 14 bases in between. The germline CDR1 and CDR2 sequences are SGHVS and FQNEAQ. The CDR3 has 17 amino acids. The CDR3 loop is CASSLSLEGYSNQPQHF. In DNA form, the CDR3 reads TGTGCCAGCAGCTTATCCCTGGAGGGGTATAGCAATCAGCCCCAGCATTTT.

This clone was found a few times. V usage is TRBV6-1 and J usage is TRBJ1-1; D not certain. Looked up from germline, CDR1 is MNHNS and CDR2 is SASEGT. The CDR3 totals 12 residues. V lost 2 bases and J 9 bases, leaving 10 bases between the germline ends. CDR3 bases: TGTGCCAGCAGTGAACTAGGTGGGAAAGCTTTCTTT. Protein product: CASSELGGKAFF.

The chain recombines TRBV11-3 with TRBJ2-1; tentatively, D is TRBD1 (5 bases). Germline values: CDR1 SGHNT, CDR2 YENEEA. The CDR3 extends over 13 amino acids. V was shortened by 5 bases and J by 8 bases, with 13 bases between the two germline ends. The CDR3 sequence is CASSPWQGYEQFF. CDR3 DNA: TGTGCCAGCAGCCCCTGGCAGGGATATGAGCAGTTCTTC.

The chain has TRBV7-9 and TRBJ1-2; the D gene is possibly TRBD1 (5 bases). Trimming shortened V by 5 bases and J by 7 bases, and 17 bases separated the two germline ends. The CDR3 sequence is 14 residues long. Per the germline V gene, CDR1 is SEHNR and CDR2 is FQNEAQ (reference sequence). The CDR3 region has the DNA TGTGCCAGCAGCCCAGCGGGGCGGCCCCTTGGCTACACCTTC. It is translated as CASSPAGRPLGYTF.

This sequence joins TRBV28 and TRBJ1-5; 7 nucleotides line up with TRBD1. CDR3 length: 16 amino acids. V was pared by 5 bases and J by 2 bases, with 9 bases of the junction left unmatched. The germline gives CDR1 MDHEN, CDR2 SYDVKM. The CDR3 spells CASSQLRQGGNQPQHF. The DNA of the CDR3 is TGTGCCAGCAGTCAACTAAGACAGGGAGGCAATCAGCCCCAGCATTTT.

This clone was observed many times. V usage is TRBV6-6 and J usage is TRBJ1-2; D uncertain. The CDR3 length is 13 residues. Germline loops: CDR1 MNHNY, CDR2 SVGAGI (reference sequence). Trimming removed 5 bases from V and 1 base from J, with 8 bases in between. The CDR3 protein is CASSTTDNYGYTF. CDR3 bases: TGTGCCAGCAGTACCACAGATAACTATGGCTACACCTTC.